The rows below give T cell receptor beta chains drawn from one sample of a study of CD8 T cells in Susac syndrome. Each CDR3 protein is one row after TCRdb ran MiXCR on the immunoSEQ multiplex PCR reads. In the table there are 150,000 to 190,000 distinct CDR3 sequences, less than 97% of which are singletons. The sequenced sample was CD8+ T cells from PBMCs. All receptors come from a human donor with multiple sclerosis. The CDR3 runs from the conserved cysteine through the conserved F or W. The order of the fields is J gene, clone size, V gene, D gene, CDR3 DNA, CDR3 protein. The D gene is left open where the match is weak. Some rows mark clone size as missing; the rest say once, few, many or name a class of expanded clone.

>TRBJ2-7|few|TRBV29-1|-
TGCAGCGCCTTAGATCGGGGGCGGGAGCAGTACTTC
CSALDRGREQYF
>TRBJ1-1|once|TRBV27|-
TGTGCCAGCAGTTTACGGTCGGTCCTGGGATTGAACACTGAAGCTTTCTTT
CASSLRSVLGLNTEAFF
>TRBJ2-4|-|TRBV2|TRBD1
TGTGCCAGCGACAGGGCTCGGAACATTCAGTACTTC
CASDRARNIQYF
>TRBJ2-1|-|TRBV29-1|-
TGCAGCGTTGACGGGACTCTAACGGAGTTCTTC
CSVDGTLTEFF
>TRBJ1-3|once|TRBV29-1|-
TGCAGCGTTATCCGTGGAAACACCATATATTTT
CSVIRGNTIYF
>TRBJ2-1|-|TRBV20-1|-
TGCAGTGCTATTGAGACACGTGAGCAGTTCTTC
CSAIETREQFF
>TRBJ2-1|-|TRBV30|-
TGTGCCTGGAGTGTTTTGTATTACAATGAGCAGTTCTTC
CAWSVLYYNEQFF
>TRBJ2-3|-|TRBV20-1|TRBD2
TGCAGTGCTACCTCGGGGGGGGACAGCACAGATACGCAGTATTTT
CSATSGGDSTDTQYF
>TRBJ2-3|-|TRBV5-6|TRBD1
TGTGCCAGCAGCGGAAGGGACAGCCTGTACACAGATACGCAGTATTTT
CASSGRDSLYTDTQYF
>TRBJ2-5|-|TRBV4-1|-
TGCGCCAGCAGCCAAGTTGGGCTCGAGGGGACCCAGTACTTC
CASSQVGLEGTQYF
>TRBJ2-3|-|TRBV6-5|TRBD1
TGTGCCAGCAGTTTCACCGGGACAGGGTTCTCCGATACGCAGTATTTT
CASSFTGTGFSDTQYF
>TRBJ2-1|once|TRBV9|-
TGTGCCAGCAGCGCGCGCGGGGAGGAGCAGTTCTTC
CASSARGEEQFF
>TRBJ2-3|few|TRBV28|-
TGTGCCAGCAGTTTATTTAGCACAGATACGCAGTATTTT
CASSLFSTDTQYF
>TRBJ2-2|-|TRBV30|-
TGTGCCTGGACCCACGGCGCTGGGACCGGGGAGCTGTTTTTT
CAWTHGAGTGELFF
>TRBJ1-2|-|TRBV7-9|-
TGTGCCAGCAGCCCGACTAGAGGGTCCCATGGCTACACCTTC
CASSPTRGSHGYTF
>TRBJ2-1|-|TRBV20-1|-
TGCAGTGCCCAGGGGACCTACAATGAGCAGTTCTTC
CSAQGTYNEQFF
>TRBJ2-1|once|TRBV7-9|-
TGTGCCAGCAGCCGACTAATTTACAATGAGCAGTTCTTC
CASSRLIYNEQFF
>TRBJ2-5|-|TRBV9|TRBD2
TGTGCCAGCAGCGCGACTAGCGGGGGGACGACCCAGTACTTC
CASSATSGGTTQYF
>TRBJ2-7|-|TRBV4-1|-
TGCGCCAGCAGCCAAACCCGGGATTACGCCTACGAGCAGTACTTC
CASSQTRDYAYEQYF
>TRBJ2-7|-|TRBV6-5|TRBD1
TGTGCCAGCAGGGCACAGGGGGGAGGCCCCTACGAGCAGTACTTC
CASRAQGGGPYEQYF
>TRBJ1-3|once|TRBV4-1|-
TGCGCCAGCAGCCAAGATTGGAGCTCTGGAAACACCATATATTTT
CASSQDWSSGNTIYF
>TRBJ1-1|-|TRBV12-3/TRBV12-4|-
TGTGCCAGCAGTCCCGCCAAGAACACTGAAGCTTTCTTT
CASSPAKNTEAFF
>TRBJ1-6|-|TRBV7-8|-
TGTGCCAGCAGCGAAAACAGGGAACCCCTCCACTTT
CASSENREPLHF
>TRBJ1-2|-|TRBV27|-
TGTGCCAGCAGTTTCGGACGGTTACCTTTGGATGGCTACACCTTC
CASSFGRLPLDGYTF
>TRBJ2-6|-|TRBV9|TRBD2
TGTGCCAGCAGCGTAGTTGCTAGCGGGGGGGCAGGCCACTCTGGGGCCAACGTCCTGACTTTC
CASSVVASGGAGHSGANVLTF
>TRBJ2-1|-|TRBV3-1|-
TGTGCCAGCAGCCCACCATCGGCAGGGAATGAGCAGTTCTTC
CASSPPSAGNEQFF
>TRBJ2-6|few|TRBV4-1|TRBD2
TGCGCCAGCAGCCAGCCGGGACTAAAATCTGGGGCCAACGTCCTGACTTTC
CASSQPGLKSGANVLTF
>TRBJ1-5|-|TRBV24-1|-
TGTGCCACCAGTGATACAGACAGCAATCAGCCCCAGCATTTT
CATSDTDSNQPQHF
>TRBJ1-5|-|TRBV7-9|-
TGTGCCAGCAGCCCAGGACGTGGGGGCAATCAGCCCCAGCATTTT
CASSPGRGGNQPQHF
>TRBJ1-1|-|TRBV19|TRBD1
TGTGCCAGTAGTTCTGAGGACAGGGGTAACACTGAAGCTTTCTTT
CASSSEDRGNTEAFF
>TRBJ1-1|few|TRBV27|-
TGTGCCAGCAGTTTATCCGTGAACACTGAAGCTTTCTTT
CASSLSVNTEAFF
>TRBJ2-2|-|TRBV5-6|TRBD1
TGTGCCAGCAGCGACAGCCGGGACAGTCTCTTGTTTTTT
CASSDSRDSLLFF
>TRBJ2-3|-|TRBV12-3/TRBV12-4|-
TGTGCCAGCAGTTTTCTCGCGGTCTATAACACAGATACGCAGTATTTT
CASSFLAVYNTDTQYF
>TRBJ1-5|-|TRBV6-5|-
TGTGCCAGCAGTTACGTAGGTAGCAATCAGCCCCAGCATTTT
CASSYVGSNQPQHF
>TRBJ2-3|-|TRBV7-8|TRBD2
TGTGCCAGCACCCTTACGGGGGGGGCGCGGGACACGCAGTATTTT
CASTLTGGARDTQYF
>TRBJ2-1|-|TRBV7-3|-
TGTGCCAGCAGCTTATGGGACTTCGACAATGAGCAGTTCTTC
CASSLWDFDNEQFF
>TRBJ1-2|-|TRBV12-3/TRBV12-4|-
TGTGCCAGCACCCCTGGTGGGGGGCTCTATGGCTACACCTTC
CASTPGGGLYGYTF
>TRBJ1-2|once|TRBV12-3/TRBV12-4|-
TGTGCCAGCAGCCCGGACAGCGGGGGGGGATATGGCTACACCTTC
CASSPDSGGGYGYTF
>TRBJ2-1|-|TRBV20-1|TRBD2
TGCAGTGCCACCCAGAGCGGGGGGGCCGTAGTTTACAATGAGCAGTTCTTC
CSATQSGGAVVYNEQFF
>TRBJ1-5|-|TRBV24-1|-
TGTGCCACCAGTGAGCCGGGGGTTTTACAAGGTAGCAATCAGCCCCAGCATTTT
CATSEPGVLQGSNQPQHF
>TRBJ2-3|few|TRBV27|-
TGTGCCAGCAGTTTCGGGTCAGATACGCAGTATTTT
CASSFGSDTQYF
>TRBJ2-7|few|TRBV29-1|-
TGCAGACAAGACGGGACAAACCAACTTTCCTACGAGCAGTACTTC
CRQDGTNQLSYEQYF
>TRBJ1-2|-|TRBV27|-
TGTGCCAGCAGTTCTGGGGGCTATGGCTACACCTTC
CASSSGGYGYTF
>TRBJ1-1|-|TRBV5-1|TRBD1
TGCGCCAGCAGCTTGGCCCCGAGGGACAGGGTTTTGAACACTGAAGCTTTCTTT
CASSLAPRDRVLNTEAFF
>TRBJ2-7|-|TRBV2|TRBD1
TGTGCCAGCAGTGTTTGGACAGGCGGCTCCTACGAGCAGTACTTC
CASSVWTGGSYEQYF
>TRBJ2-1|-|TRBV24-1|TRBD2
TGTGCCACCACCGACCTGAGGCGGGGGGATTACAATGAGCAGTTCTTC
CATTDLRRGDYNEQFF
>TRBJ2-1|-|TRBV14|-
TGTGCCAGCAGCCACGGGGTTAGCCGTGTCTACAATGAGCAGTTCTTC
CASSHGVSRVYNEQFF
>TRBJ1-1|-|TRBV29-1|-
TGCAGCGTTGAATGGGGAAACACTGAAGCTTTCTTT
CSVEWGNTEAFF
>TRBJ2-3|-|TRBV20-1|TRBD2
TGCAGTGCTAGAGATCCGCCTAGCGGGGGGGTGGATACGCAGTATTTT
CSARDPPSGGVDTQYF
>TRBJ1-1|-|TRBV12-3/TRBV12-4|-
TGTGCCAGCAGTTTCCCTTTAGGCACTGAAGCTTTCTTT
CASSFPLGTEAFF
>TRBJ2-5|-|TRBV29-1|-
TGCAGCGTTGAAGACAGCAATCAGGGGACCCAGTACTTC
CSVEDSNQGTQYF
>TRBJ2-6|once|TRBV18|TRBD1
TGTGCCAGCTCCCAATGGGACAGCCTCTCTGGGGCCAACGTCCTGACTTTC
CASSQWDSLSGANVLTF
>TRBJ1-2|-|TRBV4-1|-
TGCGCCAGCAGCCAAGTTTCGGATCCTTACTATGGCTACACCTTC
CASSQVSDPYYGYTF
>TRBJ2-5|-|TRBV9|TRBD1
TGTGCCAGCAGCCCCATAGCGTCAGGGGGCACCTTAGAGACCCAGTACTTC
CASSPIASGGTLETQYF
>TRBJ2-1|-|TRBV12-3/TRBV12-4|-
TGTGCCAGCAGTTTTAATAGGAACAATGAGCAGTTCTTC
CASSFNRNNEQFF